Given below is one T cell receptor beta chain in context. Repertoires were generated with immunoSEQ multiplex PCR, while TCRdb's copy carries only in-frame clones and drops some. The top ten clones hold 1.4% to 1.5% of a sample with about 270,000 clones, about 81% of them seen once. This entry comes from a study of blood T cell repertoires in COVID-19. Germline V gene data show CDR1 as SGHNT and CDR2 as YYREEE (reference sequence). V dropped 0 bases and J dropped 1 base, with 4 bases sitting between them. This CDR3 contains 13 residues. The V call is TRBV5-4, the J call TRBJ2-5; D unresolved. The receptor comes from a human donor with COVID-19, enrolled during active disease. The donor label of this sample is uncertain. Sequencing was done on a sample of peripheral blood. The CDR3 DNA is TGTGCCAGCAGCTTGGCCAGCCAAGAGACCCAGTACTTC. Encoded protein: CASSLASQETQYF.